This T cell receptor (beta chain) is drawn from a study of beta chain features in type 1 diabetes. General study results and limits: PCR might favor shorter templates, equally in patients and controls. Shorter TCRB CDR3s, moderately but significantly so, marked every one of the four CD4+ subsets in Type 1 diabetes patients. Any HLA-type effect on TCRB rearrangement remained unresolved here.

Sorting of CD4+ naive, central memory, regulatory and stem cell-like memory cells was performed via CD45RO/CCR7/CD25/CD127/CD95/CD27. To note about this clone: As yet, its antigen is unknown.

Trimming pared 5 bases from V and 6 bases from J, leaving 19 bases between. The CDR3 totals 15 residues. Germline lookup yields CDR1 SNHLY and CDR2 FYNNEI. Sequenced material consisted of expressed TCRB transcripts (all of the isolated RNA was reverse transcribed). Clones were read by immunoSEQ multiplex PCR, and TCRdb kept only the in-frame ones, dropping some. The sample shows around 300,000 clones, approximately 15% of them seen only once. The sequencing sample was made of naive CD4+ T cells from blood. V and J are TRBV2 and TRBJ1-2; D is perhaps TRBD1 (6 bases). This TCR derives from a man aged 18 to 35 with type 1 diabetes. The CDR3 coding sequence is TGTGCCAGCAGTCAGAACCGAGCAGGGGTCGATGGCTACACCTTC. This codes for CASSQNRAGVDGYTF.